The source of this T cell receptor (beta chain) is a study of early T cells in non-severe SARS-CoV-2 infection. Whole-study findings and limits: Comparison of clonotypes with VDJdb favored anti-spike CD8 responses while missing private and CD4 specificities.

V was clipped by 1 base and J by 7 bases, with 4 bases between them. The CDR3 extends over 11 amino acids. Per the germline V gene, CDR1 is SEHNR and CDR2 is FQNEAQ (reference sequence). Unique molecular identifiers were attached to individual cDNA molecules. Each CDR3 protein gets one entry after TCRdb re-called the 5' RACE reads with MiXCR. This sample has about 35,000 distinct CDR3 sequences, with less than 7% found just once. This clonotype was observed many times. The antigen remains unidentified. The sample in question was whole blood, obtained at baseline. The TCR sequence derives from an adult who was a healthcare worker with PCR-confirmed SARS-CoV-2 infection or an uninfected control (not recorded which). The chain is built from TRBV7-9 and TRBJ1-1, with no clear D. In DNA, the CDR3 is TGTGCCAGCAGCTTAGGGCGTGAAGCTTTCTTT. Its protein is CASSLGREAFF.